The clone carrying this T cell receptor (beta chain) came up many times. The target antigen is unknown. This sample stems from a study of neurological immune-mediated disorders. Findings and limits, study-wide: It was HTLV-1-associated myelopathy that showed the most TCR clonal expansion, while multiple sclerosis showed the least, falling below healthy controls.

The output of every sequencing run, over 190 million TCR-beta sequences, came from 15-18 subjects. One entry per CDR3 protein results from TCRdb running MiXCR on the 5' RACE reads. The sample yields tens of thousands of distinct CDR3 sequences, 9.5% to 15% seen once. Sequenced: PBMCs. This clonotype was obtained from a female donor in good health.

The DNA for the CDR3 is TGTGCCAGCAGCCTTATATCATACACAGATACGCAGTATTTT. Translating it yields CASSLISYTDTQYF. The rearrangement uses TRBV9 and TRBJ2-3; no reliable D call. This CDR3 region has 14 residues. Germline values: CDR1 SGDLS, CDR2 YYNGEE. V lost 4 bases and J lost 2, with 11 bases in between.